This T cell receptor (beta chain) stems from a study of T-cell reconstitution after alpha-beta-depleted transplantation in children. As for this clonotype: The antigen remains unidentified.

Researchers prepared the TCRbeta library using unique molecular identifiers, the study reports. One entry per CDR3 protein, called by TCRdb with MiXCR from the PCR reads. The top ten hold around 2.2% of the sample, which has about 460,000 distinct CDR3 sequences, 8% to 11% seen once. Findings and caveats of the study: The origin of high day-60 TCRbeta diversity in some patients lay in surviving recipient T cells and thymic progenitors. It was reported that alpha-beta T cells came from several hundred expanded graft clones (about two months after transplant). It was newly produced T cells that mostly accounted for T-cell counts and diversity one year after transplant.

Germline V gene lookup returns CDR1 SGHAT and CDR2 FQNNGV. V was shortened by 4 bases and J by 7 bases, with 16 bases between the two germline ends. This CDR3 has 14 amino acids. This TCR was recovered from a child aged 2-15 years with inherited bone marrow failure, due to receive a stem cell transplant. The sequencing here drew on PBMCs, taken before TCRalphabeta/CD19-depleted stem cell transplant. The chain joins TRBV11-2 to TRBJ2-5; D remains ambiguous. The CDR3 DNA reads TGTGCCAGCAGCTCCCCCGGTGGGGAAGTGACCCAGTACTTC. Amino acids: CASSSPGGEVTQYF.